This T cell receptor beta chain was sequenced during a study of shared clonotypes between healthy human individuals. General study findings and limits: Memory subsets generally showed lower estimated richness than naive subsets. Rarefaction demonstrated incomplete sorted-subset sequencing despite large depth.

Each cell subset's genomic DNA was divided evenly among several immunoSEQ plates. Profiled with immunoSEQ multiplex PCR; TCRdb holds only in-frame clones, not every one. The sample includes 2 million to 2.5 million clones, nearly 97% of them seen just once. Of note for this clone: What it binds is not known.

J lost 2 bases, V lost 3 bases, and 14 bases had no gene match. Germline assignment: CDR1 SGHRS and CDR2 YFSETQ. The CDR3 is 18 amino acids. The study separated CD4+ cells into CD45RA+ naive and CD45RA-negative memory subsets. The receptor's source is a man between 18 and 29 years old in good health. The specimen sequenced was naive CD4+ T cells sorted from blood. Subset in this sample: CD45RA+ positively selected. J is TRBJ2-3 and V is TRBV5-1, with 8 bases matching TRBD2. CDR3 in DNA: TGCGCCAGCAGCTACACACCTTCGGGCGGGGGGCTCACAGATACGCAGTATTTT. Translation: CASSYTPSGGGLTDTQYF.